Sequencing of this T cell receptor (beta chain) was carried out in a study of neoadjuvant anti-PD-1 for oral cavity cancer (dated by TCRdb to the early 2020s). Background on the whole study: Before undergoing curative-intent surgical resection, most patients got three to four biweekly nivolumab doses at 3 mg/kg. A fourth nivolumab dose was given around day 43 to patients without progression, and definitive surgical resection was performed in those patients on days 50-56. Patients with complete response, partial response or stable disease by RECIST 1.1 were defined as responders, whereas patients with progression were defined as non-responders. There were roughly 11 patients in the parent correlative cohort, and the response rate was less than 40%. Here is what the overall study found, with its caveats: TCR analyses included only three patients per response group, and the authors called for larger cohorts for validation. After neoadjuvant nivolumab, non-responders showed significantly higher T cell clonality (Gini index) in PBMCs than responders did. A higher pretreatment blood Treg/Th17 ratio correlated with both higher pretreatment blood TCRbeta clonality and lower post-treatment tumor TCRbeta clonality.

This clone was found once. Its specific antigen is unknown. It has no much larger one-base neighbor in the sample; base qualities were not kept. The CDR3 goes from the cysteine to the phenylalanine over 14 residues. Kept here is only the CDR3 DNA, which spans 42 bases and is read in frame from base 1. Via the germline V gene, CDR1 is SGHDT and CDR2 YYEEEE. The germline ends are 10 bases apart after V is trimmed by 2 bases and J by 4 bases. For deep sequencing, each PBMC sample was run in six replicates, with libraries mostly built from about 480 ng of input genomic DNA. TCRbeta libraries were prepared with the immunoSEQ hsTCRbeta kit according to the manufacturer's instructions. The completed libraries were mixed into a single pool at 3 nM, then sequenced with an Illumina NovaSeq 6000 S4 flow cell. The study's processing was this. The immunoSEQ Analyzer was used for raw data preprocessing and quality control. The analysis was restricted to productive rearrangements, with each unique CDR3 amino acid sequence defining a clonotype. Using the R package tcR, the researchers computed the Gini-Simpson index as their estimate of repertoire clonality. Gini indices were compared with Student's t test, and associations with tumor size change were assessed by Pearson correlation. This immuneACCESS table, as held by TCRdb, lists in-frame sequences with V and J called but not all clones. Of the missing ones, under half trace to an unresolved V gene in checked studies; the others have no known cause. Clone size and V and J calls were adopted from that table, with D and trimming inferred from the DNA. The sample has 40,000 to 50,000 clones on record, roughly 77% of them singletons. The ten largest account for roughly 4.9% of the sample.

In light of the paper, this sample's time point label describes: after neoadjuvant nivolumab, at surgical resection. Patients were newly diagnosed with stage II-IVA oral cavity squamous cell carcinoma and had received no prior systemic or radiation treatment. The cohort was made up of patients with locally advanced, HPV-negative oral cavity squamous cell carcinoma. Peripheral blood mononuclear cells were analyzed directly, without maintenance or expansion in culture. Samples came from a longitudinal correlative study of a single-arm phase II trial of neoadjuvant nivolumab in oral cavity squamous cell carcinoma. Subject-matched pre- and post-treatment PBMCs and tumors from three responders and three non-responders underwent genomic DNA-based TCRbeta sequencing. Peripheral blood mononuclear cells were drawn once before nivolumab treatment and a second time after treatment, when surgery took place. Genomic DNA was isolated from PBMCs using the Maxwell RSC DNA from Cells kit.

Recombination linked TRBV5-6 to TRBJ2-1, with TRBD2 perhaps the D gene, on 6 matching bases. The sample here was PBMCs, taken after nivolumab (anti-PD-1) treatment. The TCR originated in a person aged 35 to 85 with oral cavity squamous cell carcinoma. CDR3 reads: CASSFGSGYNEQFF. The DNA sequence reads TGTGCCAGCAGCTTCGGGAGCGGGTACAATGAGCAGTTCTTC.